This record looks at one TCR beta chain sequence and its context. Its antigen is not known. This entry is derived from a study of shared clonotypes between healthy human individuals. Looking at the study overall: Aged between 18 and 49, the donors were a couple of women and three men.

The CDR3 totals 15 residues. J lost 0 bases, V lost 1 base, and 3 bases had no gene match. In germline, CDR1 is SGHTA, CDR2 FQGNSA. The repertoire was sequenced with immunoSEQ multiplex PCR; TCRdb's copy has only in-frame clones and lacks some. The table has about 2 million clones, approximately 94% seen once; the top ten hold roughly 1.2%. Whole-study results and caveats: Among the subsets, naive ones generally showed larger estimated richness than memory ones.

Naive CD8 cells lacked CD45RO, underwent positive selection for CCR7 and left out terminally differentiated effector memory CD45RA+ cells. The clonotype comes from a man in his late teens or twenties in good health. Material: naive CD8+ T cells sorted from blood. The chain joins TRBV7-2 to TRBJ2-7; TRBD2 agrees at 7 bases. CDR3 amino acids: CASSLVGGPSYEQYF. The CDR3 DNA sequence: TGTGCCAGCAGCTTAGTGGGAGGGCCCTCCTACGAGCAGTACTTC.